This T cell receptor beta chain was observed in a study of cytotoxic CD8 clonotypes in ibrutinib-treated CLL. This clone showed up just a few times. Sequenced by immunoSEQ multiplex PCR; TCRdb stores in-frame clones only, minus some. Of roughly 13,000 clones in the sample, approximately 52% are singletons; the top ten hold under 40%. CDR1 and CDR2 (germline): SNHLY, FYNNEI. V dropped 8 bases and J dropped 3; count of bases not matched to a gene: 6. The CDR3 sequence is 13 residues long. The sample in question was PBMCs, obtained at a roughly 22-month disease-progression time point, from a patient treated with ibrutinib. The sequence was obtained from a human donor with chronic lymphocytic leukemia. The chain recombines TRBV2 with TRBJ1-2, with 7 bases identical to TRBD1. CDR3 nucleotide sequence: TGTGCCAGCCACAGGGGATCGGACTATGGCTACACCTTC. Translation gives CASHRGSDYGYTF.